Following are 18 T cell receptor beta chains from one sample sequenced in a study of T cell responses to AZD1222 COVID-19 vaccine. Profiled with immunoSEQ multiplex PCR; TCRdb holds only in-frame clones, not every one. In the table there are approximately 180,000 clones, roughly 91% of which are singletons. Sequenced material: peripheral blood, taken 28 days after the second AZD1222 dose. The receptor source for this set is an adult who received the AZD1222 COVID-19 vaccine.

There are a few counts of this clone. The chain has TRBV4-3 and TRBJ2-2; 10 positions match TRBD2. CDR3 length: 16 amino acids. Germline V gene data show CDR1 as LGHNA and CDR2 as YSLEER. With 4 bases clipped from V and 6 bases from J, the junction kept 8 bases outside the gene matches. CDR3 protein: CASSPSGLASAGELFF. Here the CDR3 DNA reads TGCGCCAGCAGCCCCTCGGGACTAGCGTCGGCCGGGGAGCTGTTTTTT.

This chain joins TRBV6-4 and TRBJ1-3; TRBD1 matches at 7 bases. Germline V gene sequence: CDR1 MRHNA, CDR2 SNTAGT. V lost 4 bases and J lost 5; bases outside the gene matches: 8. The CDR3 extends over 15 amino acids. The CDR3 sequence: CASSAITGERNTIYF. In DNA form, the CDR3 reads TGTGCCAGCAGTGCTATAACAGGGGAAAGAAACACCATATATTTT.

The chain is built from TRBV2 and TRBJ2-7; the D is unclear. CDR3 size: 12 residues. V shed 5 bases and J shed 10 bases, with 15 bases lying between them. The germline gives CDR1 SNHLY, CDR2 FYNNEI. Written as DNA, the CDR3 is TGTGCCAGCAGTACCCCCTCGACGGGCCAGTACTTC. Translating it yields CASSTPSTGQYF. Based on the CDR3 plus reference TRBV2 and TRBJ2-7, the full variable domain is EPEVTQTPSHQVTQMGQEVILRCVPISNHLYFYWYRQILGQKVEFLVSFYNNEISEKSEIFDDQFSVERPDGSNFTLKIRSTKLEDSAMYFCASSTPSTGQYFGPGTRLTVT.

This chain joins TRBV7-8 and TRBJ1-6; the match to TRBD1 covers 7 bases. V lost 5 bases and J lost 6; bases outside the gene matches: 10. Germline V gives CDR1 SGHVS, CDR2 FQNEAQ. The CDR3 extends over 16 amino acids. The CDR3 here is CASSLRGGPPNSPLHF. The CDR3, as DNA: TGTGCCAGCAGCCTCCGAGGGGGCCCCCCTAATTCACCCCTCCACTTT.

This chain links TRBV13 with TRBJ1-2, with D unresolved. This CDR3 contains 15 residues. Trimming took 2 bases from V and 8 from J, leaving 18 bases between them. CDR1 is PRHDT and CDR2 is FYEKMQ in the germline V gene (reference sequence). The CDR3 nucleotides are TGTGCCAGCAGCTTAAGGTCCGTGGGCTTGGAAGGCTACACCTTC. This codes for CASSLRSVGLEGYTF.

J is TRBJ1-1 and V is TRBV11-1, with 7 positions matching TRBD1. Germline values: CDR1 SGHAT, CDR2 FQDESV (reference sequence). This CDR3 comprises 15 residues. Unmatched junction bases numbered 9, after V lost 5 bases and J lost 3 bases. The DNA for the CDR3 is TGTGCCAGCAGCGGTTGGACAGGAAGTTACACTGAAGCTTTCTTT. Amino acid sequence: CASSGWTGSYTEAFF.

The V call is TRBV7-3, the J call TRBJ2-2; D not certain. The V gene lost 8 bases and the J gene lost 1 base, with 17 bases spanning the gap. Germline V gene lookup returns CDR1 SGHTA and CDR2 FQGTGA. CDR3 size: 16 residues. The CDR3 coding sequence is TGTGCCAGCGGTCCCACTACCCCTTTGAACACCGGGGAGCTGTTTTTT. Translated, it gives CASGPTTPLNTGELFF.

This clone occurred once. The chain links TRBV18 to TRBJ1-2; D ambiguous. CDR3 length: 12 amino acids. Germline V gene sequence: CDR1 KGHSH, CDR2 LQKENI. V was clipped by 0 bases and J by 7 bases, with 6 bases between them. The CDR3 coding sequence is TGTGCCAGCTCACCACCGCGGGTTGGCTACACCTTC. Translation gives CASSPPRVGYTF.

The chain has TRBV5-6 and TRBJ1-2, with D tentatively TRBD1 (5 bases). The CDR3 sequence is 19 residues long. V gave up 0 bases and J gave up 6 bases, with 27 bases separating them. Germline lookup yields CDR1 SGHDT and CDR2 YYEEEE. CDR3 region: CASSLEGWAGRTINHGYTF. CDR3 DNA sequence: TGTGCCAGCAGCTTGGAGGGGTGGGCAGGGAGAACTATCAATCATGGCTACACCTTC.

This chain links TRBV3-1 (or the pseudogene TRBV3-2) with TRBJ1-1; D gene ambiguous. Between the trimmed V and J ends, which lost 0 bases and 1 base, there was a span of 6 bases. CDR1 and CDR2 from the germline V gene are LGHDT and YNNKEL (reference sequence). The CDR3 consists of 14 residues. The CDR3 region has the DNA TGTGCCAGCAGCCAAGATTACAGGAACACTGAAGCTTTCTTT. This sequence encodes CASSQDYRNTEAFF.

This chain connects TRBV4-2 to TRBJ1-2; no definite D call. Germline values: CDR1 LGHNA, CDR2 YNFKEQ. With 1 base removed from V and 1 base from J, the gap between germline ends came to 7 bases. This CDR3 comprises 14 residues. CDR3 sequence: CASSQATVNYGYTF. For the CDR3, the DNA is TGTGCCAGCAGCCAAGCGACGGTTAACTATGGCTACACCTTC.

This clone came up a few times. V and J are TRBV12-3 or TRBV12-4 and TRBJ1-2; D remains unclear. The V end was cut by 6 bases, the J end by 3 bases, with 11 bases between. The CDR3 runs to 13 residues. The CDR3 bases are TGTGCCAGCAGCCGCGGACGAGACTATGGCTACACCTTC. This gives the protein CASSRGRDYGYTF.

J is TRBJ2-1 and V is TRBV25-1, with D possibly being TRBD1 (5 bases). The germline V gene encodes CDR1 MGHDK and CDR2 SYGVNS. Trimming cost V 5 bases and J 5 bases, with 13 bases left between them. CDR3 length: 14 residues. The CDR3 loop reads CASSRRRQNNEQFF. DNA of the CDR3: TGTGCCAGCAGTCGAAGGAGACAGAACAATGAGCAGTTCTTC.

The chain has TRBV12-3 or TRBV12-4 and TRBJ2-2; D uncertain. Between the trimmed V and J ends, which lost 3 bases and 7 bases, there was a span of 3 bases. CDR3 length: 11 residues. This CDR3 is CASSFGGELFF. The CDR3 nucleotides are TGTGCCAGCAGTTTTGGCGGGGAGCTGTTTTTT.

This chain uses TRBV28 with TRBJ1-1, with a weak D call TRBD1 (5 bases). Germline V gives CDR1 MDHEN, CDR2 SYDVKM. V was shortened by 2 bases and J by 4 bases, with 11 bases between the two germline ends. This CDR3 comprises 14 residues. The CDR3 reads CASSLPHRGTEAFF. The CDR3 nucleotides are TGTGCCAGCAGTTTACCCCATAGGGGCACTGAAGCTTTCTTT.

This clone was counted a few times. The chain recombines TRBV3-1 (or the pseudogene TRBV3-2) with TRBJ2-1, with 7 bases that match TRBD2. Germline V gene sequence: CDR1 LGHDT, CDR2 YNNKEL (reference sequence). This CDR3 comprises 18 residues. J gave up 3 bases and V 2 bases, and 13 bases lay outside the gene matches. This CDR3 reads CASSQPLRGRGIYNEQFF. The CDR3 DNA reads as TGTGCCAGCAGCCAACCCTTGAGAGGGAGGGGAATCTACAATGAGCAGTTCTTC.

J is TRBJ1-2 and V is TRBV20-1; D uncertain. Trimming took 3 bases from V and 6 from J, leaving 8 bases between them. Per germline, CDR1 DFQATT and CDR2 SNEGSKA (reference sequence). This CDR3 is 11 amino acids long. CDR3 coding DNA: TGCAGTGCTAGCGCTGGGAATGGCTACACCTTC. The encoded protein is CSASAGNGYTF.

V and J are TRBV13 and TRBJ1-5; 7 bases line up with TRBD1. This CDR3 contains 16 residues. CDR1 is PRHDT, CDR2 FYEKMQ, per germline (reference sequence). J lost 0 bases, V lost 4 bases, and 6 bases had no gene match. CDR3 residues: CASSSGRGDSNQPQHF. CDR3 nucleotide sequence: TGTGCCAGCAGCTCGGGCAGGGGGGATAGCAATCAGCCCCAGCATTTT.